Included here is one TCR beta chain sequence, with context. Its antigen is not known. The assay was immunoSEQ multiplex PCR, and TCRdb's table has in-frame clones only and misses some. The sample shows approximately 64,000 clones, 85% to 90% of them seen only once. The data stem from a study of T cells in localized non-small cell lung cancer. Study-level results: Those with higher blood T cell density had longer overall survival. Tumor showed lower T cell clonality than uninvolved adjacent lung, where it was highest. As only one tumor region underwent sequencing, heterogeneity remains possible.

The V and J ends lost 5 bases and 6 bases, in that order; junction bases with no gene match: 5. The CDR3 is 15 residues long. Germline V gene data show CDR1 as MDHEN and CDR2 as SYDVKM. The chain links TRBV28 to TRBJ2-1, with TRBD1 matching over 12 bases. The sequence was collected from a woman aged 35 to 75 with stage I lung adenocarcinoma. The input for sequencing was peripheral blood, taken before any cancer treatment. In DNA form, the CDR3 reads TGTGCCAGCAGTCCTCCGGGACAGGGGGCCAATGAGCAGTTCTTC. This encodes CASSPPGQGANEQFF.